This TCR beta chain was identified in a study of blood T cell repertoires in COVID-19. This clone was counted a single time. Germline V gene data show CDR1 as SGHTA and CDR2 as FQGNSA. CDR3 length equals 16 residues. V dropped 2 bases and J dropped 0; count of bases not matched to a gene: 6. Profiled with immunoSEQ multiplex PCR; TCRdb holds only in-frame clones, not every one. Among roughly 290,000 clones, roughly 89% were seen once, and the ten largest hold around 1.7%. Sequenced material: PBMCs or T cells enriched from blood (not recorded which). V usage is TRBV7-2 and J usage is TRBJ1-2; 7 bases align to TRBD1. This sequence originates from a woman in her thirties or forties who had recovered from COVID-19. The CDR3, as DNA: TGTGCCAGCAGCTTATCGGTTAGGGGGCCTAACTATGGCTACACCTTC. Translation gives CASSLSVRGPNYGYTF. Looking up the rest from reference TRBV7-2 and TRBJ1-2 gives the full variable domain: GAGVSQSPSNKVTEKGKDVELRCDPISGHTALYWYRQSLGQGLEFLIYFQGNSAPDKSGLPSDRFSAERTGGSVSTLTIQRTQQEDSAVYLCASSLSVRGPNYGYTFGSGTRLTVV.